Listed below are T cell receptor beta chains from one sample, sequenced in a study of kidney transplant recipient with SARS-CoV-2 infection. A single record per CDR3 protein comes from TCRdb applying MiXCR to the reads. The sample includes roughly 250,000 distinct CDR3 sequences, 29% of them seen just once. Sequenced material: a blood sample, taken at baseline and around day 110 from a kidney transplant recipient. Source of these receptors: a male patient in his thirties who had COVID-19 and was a kidney transplant recipient. Some T cells may be graft donor cells. The CDR3 runs from the conserved cysteine through the conserved F or W. A D gene is named only where the DNA matches it firmly. Expanded clones are given a class, and other clones once, few, many or no size at all.

V gene	clone size	J gene	D gene	CDR3 protein	CDR3 DNA
TRBV12-5	many	TRBJ1-2	.	CASGFVNLQGKTYGYTF	TGTGCAAGTGGTTTCGTCAATTTGCAGGGAAAGACCTATGGCTACACCTTC
TRBV5-5	.	TRBJ1-4	TRBD1	CASSFRDRGEKLFF	TGTGCCAGCAGTTTCCGGGACAGGGGTGAAAAACTGTTTTTT
TRBV9	many	TRBJ2-7	TRBD2	CASTDGGEGHDEQYF	TGTGCCAGCACCGATGGGGGGGAGGGCCACGACGAGCAGTACTTC
TRBV30	many	TRBJ2-3	.	CAWSRADTQYF	TGTGCCTGGTCACGGGCAGATACGCAGTATTTT
TRBV4-2	many	TRBJ2-3	TRBD2	CASSQGSGGTDTQYF	TGTGCCAGCAGCCAAGGAAGCGGGGGGACAGATACGCAGTATTTT
TRBV9	many	TRBJ2-1	.	CASSVGQGSQFF	TGTGCCAGCAGCGTAGGGCAGGGATCACAGTTCTTC
TRBV6-9	many	TRBJ1-2	.	CASSSQLPYGKTYGYTF	TGTGCCAGCAGTTCTCAATTGCCTTACGGAAAGACCTATGGCTACACCTTC
TRBV3-1	many	TRBJ2-5	.	CASSRAYPISFSETQYF	TGTGCCAGCAGCCGTGCGTATCCCATTTCTTTCTCTGAGACCCAGTACTTC
TRBV12-3/TRBV12-4	many	TRBJ2-1	TRBD2	CASRTGWGTSNIDEQFF	TGTGCCAGCAGGACCGGGTGGGGGACTAGTAACATCGATGAGCAGTTCTTC
TRBV6-4	many	TRBJ1-2	.	CASSFPGSHGKTYGYTF	TGTGCCAGCAGTTTTCCCGGCTCACACGGAAAGACCTATGGCTACACCTTC
TRBV20-1	.	TRBJ1-6	TRBD1	CSAREGQNNSPLHF	TGCAGTGCTAGAGAGGGACAGAATAATTCACCCCTCCACTTT
TRBV12-3/TRBV12-4	many	TRBJ1-2	.	CASSYSISFRKTYGHTF	TGTGCCAGCAGTTATTCGATCAGCTTCCGAAAGACCTATGGCCACACCTTC
TRBV12-3/TRBV12-4	many	TRBJ1-6	TRBD1	CASSPGDRSDSPLHF	TGTGCCAGCAGTCCCGGGGACAGGTCGGATTCACCCCTCCACTTT
TRBV7-1	many	TRBJ1-2	.	CASSGICHEGKTYGYTF	TGTGCCAGCAGCGGAATTTGTCACGAGGGAAAGACCTATGGCTACACCTTC
TRBV9	.	TRBJ1-2	.	CASSVVVGELDYGYTF	TGTGCCAGCAGCGTAGTCGTAGGCGAGTTGGACTATGGCTACACCTTC
TRBV7-6	.	TRBJ1-2	.	CASSHSSESRKAYGYTF	TGTGCCAGCAGCCATTCCAGTGAATCCCGAAAGGCCTATGGCTACACCTTC
TRBV11-2	many	TRBJ1-6	.	CASSNPSQENSPLHF	TGTGCCAGCAGTAACCCGTCGCAGGAGAATTCACCCCTCCACTTT
TRBV20-1	many	TRBJ2-7	TRBD2	CSTSRGDSYEQYF	TGCAGTACGTCTCGGGGGGATAGCTACGAGCAGTACTTC
TRBV5-1	few	TRBJ1-2	.	CASWRRSVRKTYGYTF	TGCGCCAGCTGGAGGAGATCGGTTCGAAAGACCTATGGCTACACCTTC
TRBV12-3/TRBV12-4	many	TRBJ2-2	.	CASSLGGGATGELFF	TGTGCCAGCAGTTTAGGGGGGGGCGCGACCGGGGAGCTGTTTTTT
TRBV6-6	many	TRBJ1-6	.	CASRQNNSPLHF	TGTGCCAGCAGACAGAATAATTCACCCCTCCACTTT